The source of this T cell receptor beta chain is a study of blood T cells in healthy people across ages. The CDR3 is made up of 12 amino acids. V lost 5 bases to trimming and J lost 5 bases, with 10 bases between them. Germline-derived CDR1 and CDR2 are DFQATT and SNEGSKA (reference sequence). A second PCR, run for roughly 7 to 11 cycles, used a sample-barcoded 5' primer plus a J-beta primer mix. Sequencing yielded, for each sample, at least 2.5 million paired-end reads carrying CDR3. TCRdb re-called the 5' RACE reads through MiXCR, storing one row per CDR3 protein. There are fewer than 1.5 million distinct CDR3 sequences in the sample; around 39% occur only once, and under 8% lies in the top ten. Donors were healthy Caucasian individuals from Russia aged about 6 to 90.

This chain uses TRBV20-1 with TRBJ2-1; D perhaps matches TRBD2 (5 bases). The receptor was derived from a woman aged 18-29 years in good health. The sample consisted of blood. The CDR3 loop is CSAGPSNNEQFF. In DNA, the CDR3 is TGCAGTGCTGGCCCTAGCAACAATGAGCAGTTCTTC.